The clone carrying this T cell receptor beta chain turned up a few times. No antigen is known for it. These data originate in a study of T cell repertoires in cytomegalovirus infection. Study-wide context: Public TCR beta signature analysis indicated the presence of both CMV infection and matching HLA type. Broader study findings: CMV-specific TCR beta clonotypes restricted by HLA-C dominated the ex vivo response. Cumulated frequencies of public TCR beta families served to identify carriers of CMV plus the relevant HLA.

V was clipped by 5 bases and J by 5 bases, with 13 bases between them. This CDR3 contains 14 residues. CDR1 is MNHEY, CDR2 SMNVEV, per germline (reference sequence). TCRdb independently ran MiXCR on the reads; one entry per CDR3 protein. The profile shows around 200,000 distinct CDR3 sequences, approximately 38% of them singletons. The sample consisted of CD8+ T cells from cultured PBMCs, taken from culture after CMV antigen stimulation. The clonotype originates from a human donor in good health (CMV status not recorded). Some clones in this sample may be carry-over from other donors' samples. The chain uses TRBV27 and TRBJ1-5; weak D call: TRBD1 (5 bases). CDR3 protein: CASSPGTQYQPQHF. In nucleotides, the CDR3 is TGTGCCAGCAGTCCCGGGACCCAATATCAGCCCCAGCATTTT.